This TCR beta chain was identified during a study of cytomegalovirus exposure and HLA in healthy donors. V lost 4 bases, J lost 6 bases, and 11 bases stayed unmatched. CDR1 and CDR2 (germline): SNHLY, FYNNEI. The CDR3 runs 15 residues. The PCR made use of 60 Vbeta and 13 Jbeta primers. This table comes from immunoSEQ multiplex PCR, and its TCRdb copy is limited to in-frame clones, with some not included. The sample carries 150,000 to 190,000 clones, roughly 75% recorded once. This clonotype was obtained from a man aged 18 to 30 in good health and CMV-seronegative. Sequencing input: PBMCs. V and J are TRBV2 and TRBJ1-1, with TRBD1 matching 7 bases. The CDR3 spells CASSGGPQGGPEAFF. The CDR3 bases are TGTGCCAGCAGTGGCGGACCACAAGGGGGCCCTGAAGCTTTCTTT.